These T cell receptor beta chains were read from a single sample in a study of T cell responses to AZD1222 COVID-19 vaccine. Using immunoSEQ multiplex PCR, the repertoire was profiled, and TCRdb retains in-frame clones only, with some absent. Among some 64,000 clones, around 90% were seen once, and the ten largest hold about 6%. Sequencing was performed on peripheral blood, taken 28 days after the second dose of the MenACWY control vaccine. The receptors here all came from an adult who received the MenACWY meningococcal vaccine as a control. Each CDR3 is given with its conserved first and last residue. Fields, in order: J gene, CDR3 length, clone size, V gene, D gene, CDR3 protein, CDR3 DNA. D genes are given only for firm matches. Size is omitted from some rows. Given values are once, few, many or a class for expanded clones.

>TRBJ2-1|14|.|TRBV10-3|.
CAITSSGTFNEQFF
TGTGCCATCACCAGCTCCGGGACTTTCAATGAGCAGTTCTTC
>TRBJ2-7|20|.|TRBV23-1|TRBD1
CASSSCTQHRRYRGAEVGYF
TGCGCCAGCAGCTCTTGTACGCAACACCGACGTTACAGGGGTGCGGAGGTTGGTTACTTC
>TRBJ2-1|16|.|TRBV7-7|TRBD2
CASSLLAGAGGNEQFF
TGTGCCAGCAGCTTACTAGCGGGCGCGGGGGGCAATGAGCAGTTCTTC
>TRBJ1-2|10|.|TRBV7-2|.
CACNVAGSHF
TGTGCCTGCAACGTGGCCGGGTCCCACTTC
>TRBJ2-1|15|.|TRBV16|TRBD2
CASSQGEGSYNEQFF
TGTGCCAGCAGCCAAGGGGAGGGGTCCTACAATGAGCAGTTCTTC
>TRBJ1-1|13|.|TRBV5-1|.
CASRSDGNTEAFF
TGCGCCAGCAGGTCCGACGGGAACACTGAAGCTTTCTTT
>TRBJ2-7|13|once|TRBV29-1|TRBD1
CSVVGDREWEQYF
TGCAGCGTTGTGGGTGACAGGGAGTGGGAGCAGTACTTC
>TRBJ2-3|17|.|TRBV5-1|.
CASSLSGGLFRGDTQYF
TGCGCCAGCAGCTTGTCAGGTGGGCTTTTCAGAGGAGATACGCAGTATTTT
>TRBJ1-1|15|.|TRBV19|.
CASSTRWTAQSEAFF
TGTGCCAGTAGTACCCGCTGGACAGCCCAGTCGGAGGCTTTCTTT
>TRBJ2-1|16|once|TRBV27|TRBD2
CASKSLAGEFSTRQFF
TGTGCCAGCAAATCCCTAGCGGGAGAATTTTCCACCCGCCAGTTCTTC
>TRBJ1-6|16|.|TRBV5-1|TRBD1
CASSSDRLDYNSPLHF
TGCGCCAGCAGCTCGGACAGGCTCGACTATAATTCACCCCTCCACTTT
>TRBJ2-2|13|.|TRBV29-1|.
CSVETQVTGELFF
TGCAGCGTTGAGACGCAAGTCACCGGGGAGCTGTTTTTT
>TRBJ2-5|14|.|TRBV18|.
CASSPPTSQETQYF
TGTGCCAGCTCACCACCGACTTCACAAGAGACCCAGTACTTC
>TRBJ2-1|18|.|TRBV2|.
CASRKGQSSGSSYNEQFF
TGTGCCAGCAGGAAGGGACAGTCCAGCGGGAGCTCCTACAATGAGCAGTTCTTC
>TRBJ1-1|13|.|TRBV29-1|.
CSVGGTRITEAFF
TGCAGCGTTGGGGGGACCCGAATCACTGAAGCTTTCTTT
>TRBJ2-2|14|.|TRBV9|TRBD1
CASSLGQGNGELFF
TGTGCCAGCAGCTTGGGACAGGGAAACGGGGAGCTGTTTTTT
>TRBJ1-2|15|.|TRBV4-3|.
CASSARPRGEYGYTF
TGCGCCAGCAGCGCTAGGCCAAGAGGGGAATATGGCTACACCTTC
>TRBJ1-4|11|.|TRBV2|.
CASSGDEKLFF
TGTGCCAGCAGTGGTGATGAAAAACTGTTTTTT
>TRBJ1-5|15|.|TRBV6-6|.
CASRSGVVGNQPQHF
TGTGCCAGCAGATCTGGGGTGGTCGGCAATCAGCCCCAGCATTTT
>TRBJ2-3|15|.|TRBV4-1|.
CASSQGYGDTDTQYF
TGCGCCAGCAGCCAGGGCTACGGAGACACAGATACGCAGTATTTT
>TRBJ2-5|15|once|TRBV30|TRBD2
CAWDGTSGIKETQYF
TGTGCCTGGGACGGGACTAGCGGGATCAAAGAGACCCAGTACTTC
>TRBJ2-7|14|.|TRBV5-1|.
CASSPSVSSYEQYF
TGCGCCAGCAGCCCTAGCGTAAGCTCCTACGAGCAGTACTTC
>TRBJ1-6|14|few|TRBV28|TRBD1
CASSSGQGDSPLHF
TGTGCCAGCAGTTCGGGACAGGGAGACTCACCCCTCCACTTT
>TRBJ2-5|15|.|TRBV5-1|.
CASSLVPQGRETQYF
TGCGCCAGCAGCTTGGTACCCCAGGGCCGAGAGACCCAGTACTTC
>TRBJ2-7|13|.|TRBV7-8|.
CASSPNLPYEQYF
TGTGCCAGCAGCCCCAATTTACCCTACGAGCAGTACTTC
>TRBJ1-1|14|.|TRBV4-3|.
CASSQGGARPEAFF
TGCGCCAGCAGCCAAGGGGGAGCTCGGCCTGAAGCTTTCTTT
>TRBJ2-1|13|.|TRBV5-4|.
CASSLRQAGEQFF
TGTGCCAGCAGCTTGAGGCAAGCAGGTGAGCAGTTCTTC
>TRBJ1-2|15|.|TRBV6-6|.
CASSEEDQGIYGYTF
TGTGCCAGCAGTGAGGAGGACCAGGGGATCTATGGCTACACCTTC
>TRBJ2-3|12|few|TRBV5-6|.
CASSVGTDTQYF
TGTGCCAGCAGCGTGGGCACAGATACGCAGTATTTT
>TRBJ2-6|19|once|TRBV7-9|.
CASSLVLRLASSGANVLTF
TGTGCCAGCAGCTTAGTTCTAAGATTGGCGAGCTCTGGGGCCAACGTCCTGACTTTC
>TRBJ2-1|13|.|TRBV11-3|.
CASSLAIRGEQFF
TGTGCCAGCAGCTTAGCCATCAGGGGCGAGCAGTTCTTC
>TRBJ2-7|13|once|TRBV3-1/TRBV3-2|TRBD2
CATKELAGSEQYF
TGTGCCACCAAGGAACTAGCGGGAAGCGAGCAGTACTTC
>TRBJ2-7|14|.|TRBV2|TRBD2
CASRGLAGGREQYF
TGTGCCAGCAGGGGACTAGCGGGAGGAAGGGAGCAGTACTTC
>TRBJ1-5|16|.|TRBV6-6|.
CASRSRAALLNQPQHF
TGTGCCAGCAGATCCCGCGCAGCCCTACTAAATCAGCCCCAGCATTTT
>TRBJ1-6|15|.|TRBV18|TRBD1
CASSPGQADNSPLHF
TGTGCCAGCTCACCCGGACAGGCTGATAATTCACCCCTCCACTTT
>TRBJ2-5|10|.|TRBV7-9|.
CASSRETQYF
TGTGCCAGCAGCCGAGAGACCCAGTACTTC
>TRBJ1-4|14|.|TRBV28|TRBD1
CASSLVGQGEKLFF
TGTGCCAGCAGTTTGGTGGGACAGGGGGAAAAACTGTTTTTT
>TRBJ1-1|13|.|TRBV6-1|TRBD1
CASSESGGTEAFF
TGTGCCAGCAGTGAATCAGGGGGCACTGAAGCTTTCTTT
>TRBJ1-5|16|once|TRBV5-6|.
CASSYAGRTGNQPQHF
TGTGCCAGCAGCTACGCGGGCAGGACGGGCAATCAGCCCCAGCATTTT
>TRBJ2-3|15|.|TRBV7-2|.
CASSLTGPGTDTQYF
TGTGCCAGCAGCTTAACGGGGCCTGGCACAGATACGCAGTATTTT
>TRBJ1-1|12|.|TRBV12-3/TRBV12-4|.
CASSLAMAKAFF
TGTGCCAGCAGTTTAGCGATGGCCAAAGCTTTCTTT
>TRBJ1-2|16|once|TRBV5-4|.
CASSAQGANRNYGYTF
TGTGCCAGCAGCGCCCAGGGAGCGAACCGCAACTATGGCTACACCTTC
>TRBJ1-6|17|.|TRBV5-6|TRBD1
CASSLASTGLSNSPLHF
TGTGCCAGCAGCTTGGCCTCGACAGGGCTATCGAATTCACCCCTCCACTTT
>TRBJ1-1|14|once|TRBV4-1|TRBD1
CASSPGQRRAEAFF
TGCGCCAGCAGCCCGGGACAGAGGAGGGCTGAAGCTTTCTTT
>TRBJ1-2|12|.|TRBV28|.
CASSLDNYGYTF
TGTGCCAGCAGCCTGGATAACTATGGCTACACCTTC
>TRBJ2-7|15|once|TRBV5-1|TRBD2
CASSFLAGSSYEQYF
TGCGCCAGCAGCTTCCTAGCGGGAAGCTCCTACGAGCAGTACTTC
>TRBJ2-7|13|.|TRBV28|TRBD1
CASSPGQTYEQYF
TGTGCCAGCAGTCCGGGACAGACCTACGAGCAGTACTTC
>TRBJ2-1|12|.|TRBV6-5|.
CASSYTYNEQFF
TGTGCCAGCAGTTACACGTACAATGAGCAGTTCTTC
>TRBJ1-5|15|once|TRBV6-1|.
CASSEGFGGNQPQHF
TGTGCCAGCAGTGAAGGCTTCGGGGGGAATCAGCCCCAGCATTTT
>TRBJ1-5|14|.|TRBV28|.
CASSSRQLNQPQHF
TGTGCCAGCAGTAGTAGACAGTTAAATCAGCCCCAGCATTTT
>TRBJ1-4|15|.|TRBV3-1/TRBV3-2|.
CASSQVPGTGSKLFF
TGTGCCAGCAGCCAAGTACCCGGCACAGGGAGTAAACTGTTTTTT
>TRBJ1-1|14|.|TRBV11-2|.
CASSFGEPNTEAFF
TGTGCCAGCAGCTTTGGAGAGCCGAACACTGAAGCTTTCTTT
>TRBJ1-6|14|.|TRBV5-6|.
CASSSTGLSSPLHF
TGTGCCAGCAGCTCTACAGGTCTATCATCACCCCTCCACTTT
>TRBJ1-2|14|.|TRBV27|.
CASSAQGWGYGYTF
TGTGCCAGCAGCGCTCAGGGGTGGGGCTATGGCTACACCTTC
>TRBJ2-3|15|.|TRBV13|.
CASSLLRRGTDTQYF
TGTGCCAGCAGCTTACTGCGGAGGGGCACAGATACGCAGTATTTT